This TCR beta chain was captured in a study of T-cell reconstitution after alpha-beta-depleted transplantation in children. A few counts support this clonotype. Unique molecular identifiers were used in preparing the TCRbeta library. TCRdb used MiXCR to reprocess the PCR reads, holding one entry per CDR3 protein. Of around 670,000 distinct CDR3 sequences in the sample, around 12% were seen once. Per the germline V gene, CDR1 is SNHLY and CDR2 is FYNNEI. The CDR3 runs to 13 residues. Trimming stripped 8 bases from V and 5 bases from J, with 15 bases between. The sequences come from PBMCs, collected before TCRalphabeta/CD19-depleted stem cell transplant. The gene calls are TRBV2 and TRBJ2-5; D possibly corresponds to TRBD2 (7 bases). This sequence originates from a girl aged 2 to 10 with congenital amegakaryocytic thrombocytopenia, due to receive a stem cell transplant. The CDR3 loop reads CASVGGRLETQYF. Written as DNA, the CDR3 is TGTGCCAGCGTGGGGGGGCGTTTGGAGACCCAGTACTTC.